These T cell receptor beta chains were read from a single sample in a study of cytomegalovirus exposure and HLA in healthy donors. The data were produced by immunoSEQ multiplex PCR, yet TCRdb's version contains in-frame clones alone and is incomplete. The sample shows some 170,000 clones, nearly 90% of them seen only once. The specimen was PBMCs. The receptors stem from a woman between 18 and 30 years old in good health and CMV-seropositive. Each CDR3 is given with its conserved first and last residue. Fields, in order: clone size, J gene, D gene, V gene, CDR3 protein, CDR3 DNA. The D gene is left open where the match is weak. Clone size, where shown, is once, few, many, or a class for clones that have expanded.

clone_size: .
j_call: TRBJ1-3
d_call: .
v_call: TRBV7-7
cdr3_aa: CASSPNYSGNTIYF
cdr3_nt: TGTGCTAGCAGCCCTAATTACTCTGGAAACACCATATATTTT

clone_size: .
j_call: TRBJ2-1
d_call: TRBD2
v_call: TRBV5-1
cdr3_aa: CASSIKTGTSGWAGGEQFF
cdr3_nt: TGCGCCAGCAGCATAAAAACCGGGACTAGCGGGTGGGCCGGAGGTGAGCAGTTCTTC

clone_size: .
j_call: TRBJ1-5
d_call: .
v_call: TRBV4-3
cdr3_aa: CASSQENRWNQPQHF
cdr3_nt: TGCGCCAGCAGCCAAGAAAACAGGTGGAATCAGCCCCAGCATTTT

clone_size: .
j_call: TRBJ1-5
d_call: .
v_call: TRBV5-1
cdr3_aa: CASSLGAGNQPQHF
cdr3_nt: TGCGCCAGCAGCTTGGGGGCGGGAAATCAGCCCCAGCATTTT

clone_size: few
j_call: TRBJ1-5
d_call: .
v_call: TRBV5-8
cdr3_aa: CASSLAGNQPQHF
cdr3_nt: TGTGCCAGCAGCTTGGCGGGTAATCAGCCCCAGCATTTT

clone_size: .
j_call: TRBJ2-7
d_call: TRBD1
v_call: TRBV6-6
cdr3_aa: CASSYTGTENYEQYF
cdr3_nt: TGTGCCAGCAGTTACACCGGGACAGAGAACTACGAGCAGTACTTC

clone_size: few
j_call: TRBJ2-7
d_call: TRBD2
v_call: TRBV4-1
cdr3_aa: CASSQIPGLAASYEQYF
cdr3_nt: TGCGCCAGCAGCCAAATCCCTGGACTAGCGGCCTCCTACGAGCAGTACTTC

clone_size: .
j_call: TRBJ2-1
d_call: .
v_call: TRBV30
cdr3_aa: CAWSVGGRNEQFF
cdr3_nt: TGTGCCTGGAGTGTAGGAGGGAGGAATGAGCAGTTCTTC

clone_size: .
j_call: TRBJ2-5
d_call: .
v_call: TRBV30
cdr3_aa: CASGGGGLETQYF
cdr3_nt: TGTGCGTCGGGAGGGGGCGGGTTAGAGACCCAGTACTTC

clone_size: .
j_call: TRBJ2-3
d_call: TRBD2
v_call: TRBV9
cdr3_aa: CASSIYGTSRTDTQYF
cdr3_nt: TGTGCCAGCAGCATTTACGGGACTAGTAGGACAGATACGCAGTATTTT

clone_size: .
j_call: TRBJ2-1
d_call: TRBD2
v_call: TRBV2
cdr3_aa: CASGRENLGEQFF
cdr3_nt: TGTGCCAGCGGGAGGGAAAACCTCGGTGAGCAGTTCTTC

clone_size: .
j_call: TRBJ2-3
d_call: TRBD2
v_call: TRBV19
cdr3_aa: CASKSASGSQDTQYF
cdr3_nt: TGTGCCAGTAAATCGGCTAGCGGGAGTCAGGATACGCAGTATTTT

clone_size: .
j_call: TRBJ2-2
d_call: .
v_call: TRBV6-5
cdr3_aa: CASSEQGRTGELFF
cdr3_nt: TGTGCCAGCAGTGAACAGGGGAGGACCGGGGAGCTGTTTTTT

clone_size: .
j_call: TRBJ2-2
d_call: TRBD2
v_call: TRBV7-3
cdr3_aa: CASSLSIAGWGMDTGELFF
cdr3_nt: TGTGCCAGCAGCTTGAGTATAGCGGGATGGGGGATGGACACCGGGGAGCTGTTTTTT

clone_size: .
j_call: TRBJ2-7
d_call: .
v_call: TRBV11-3
cdr3_aa: CASSLNGKVPEQYF
cdr3_nt: TGTGCCAGCAGCTTGAACGGGAAGGTGCCCGAGCAGTACTTC

clone_size: .
j_call: TRBJ1-1
d_call: .
v_call: TRBV6-5
cdr3_aa: CASSREGTEAFF
cdr3_nt: TGTGCCAGCAGCAGGGAAGGCACTGAAGCTTTCTTT

clone_size: .
j_call: TRBJ2-2
d_call: .
v_call: TRBV9
cdr3_aa: CASSASLRVKTGELFF
cdr3_nt: TGTGCCAGCAGCGCCAGCTTACGGGTAAAAACCGGGGAGCTGTTTTTT

clone_size: .
j_call: TRBJ2-7
d_call: TRBD2
v_call: TRBV6-6
cdr3_aa: CASSYGGSGKYEQYF
cdr3_nt: TGTGCCAGCAGTTACGGGGGTAGCGGGAAATACGAGCAGTACTTC

clone_size: .
j_call: TRBJ1-2
d_call: .
v_call: TRBV7-2
cdr3_aa: CASSLGQGWSYGYTF
cdr3_nt: TGTGCCAGCAGCTTAGGGCAGGGCTGGAGCTATGGCTACACCTTC

clone_size: once
j_call: TRBJ2-7
d_call: TRBD1
v_call: TRBV28
cdr3_aa: CASSIQGGLPNEQYF
cdr3_nt: TGTGCCAGCAGTATACAGGGGGGTCTTCCCAACGAGCAGTACTTC

clone_size: .
j_call: TRBJ2-2
d_call: TRBD2
v_call: TRBV7-8
cdr3_aa: CASSLRLAVPTGELFF
cdr3_nt: TGTGCCAGCAGCCTGAGACTAGCGGTACCTACCGGGGAGCTGTTTTTT

clone_size: .
j_call: TRBJ1-5
d_call: TRBD1
v_call: TRBV10-3
cdr3_aa: CAISDRRGQTGQPQHF
cdr3_nt: TGTGCCATCAGTGATCGCAGGGGGCAAACAGGCCAGCCCCAGCATTTT

clone_size: .
j_call: TRBJ1-1
d_call: .
v_call: TRBV9
cdr3_aa: CASSTRDRGEAFF
cdr3_nt: TGTGCCAGCAGCACGCGGGACCGAGGAGAAGCTTTCTTT

clone_size: many
j_call: TRBJ2-2
d_call: TRBD1
v_call: TRBV6-1
cdr3_aa: CASSEEAGGGTGELFF
cdr3_nt: TGTGCCAGCAGTGAGGAAGCAGGGGGCGGGACCGGGGAGCTGTTTTTT

clone_size: .
j_call: TRBJ2-3
d_call: TRBD1
v_call: TRBV9
cdr3_aa: CASSPLLGQGAADTQYF
cdr3_nt: TGTGCCAGCAGCCCGCTTCTTGGACAGGGGGCGGCAGATACGCAGTATTTT

clone_size: .
j_call: TRBJ2-3
d_call: .
v_call: TRBV7-9
cdr3_aa: CASSLAAKTDTQYF
cdr3_nt: TGTGCCAGCAGCTTAGCGGCAAAGACAGATACGCAGTATTTT

clone_size: .
j_call: TRBJ2-2
d_call: .
v_call: TRBV28
cdr3_aa: CASTYRANTGELFF
cdr3_nt: TGTGCCAGCACATACAGGGCAAACACCGGGGAGCTGTTTTTT

clone_size: .
j_call: TRBJ2-7
d_call: TRBD1
v_call: TRBV12-5
cdr3_aa: CASGFPIGQGEREQYF
cdr3_nt: TGTGCTAGTGGTTTCCCGATCGGACAGGGAGAGCGCGAGCAGTACTTC

clone_size: .
j_call: TRBJ2-7
d_call: TRBD2
v_call: TRBV6-1
cdr3_aa: CASGEAGGSYEQYF
cdr3_nt: TGTGCCAGTGGGGAAGCGGGAGGTTCCTACGAGCAGTACTTC

clone_size: .
j_call: TRBJ1-4
d_call: .
v_call: TRBV6-6
cdr3_aa: CASSPNRDSNEKLFF
cdr3_nt: TGTGCCAGCAGCCCAAACAGGGATAGTAATGAAAAACTGTTTTTT

clone_size: .
j_call: TRBJ2-3
d_call: .
v_call: TRBV7-3
cdr3_aa: CASTLGGGTDTQYF
cdr3_nt: TGTGCCAGCACCCTTGGGGGCGGCACAGATACGCAGTATTTT

clone_size: .
j_call: TRBJ2-6
d_call: TRBD1
v_call: TRBV7-9
cdr3_aa: CASSGPGQGFSGANVLTF
cdr3_nt: TGTGCCAGCAGCGGACCGGGACAGGGTTTCTCTGGGGCCAACGTCCTGACTTTC

clone_size: .
j_call: TRBJ1-5
d_call: .
v_call: TRBV30
cdr3_aa: CAWSVSGDGNQPQHF
cdr3_nt: TGTGCCTGGAGTGTATCAGGGGACGGCAATCAGCCCCAGCATTTT

clone_size: .
j_call: TRBJ2-2
d_call: TRBD1
v_call: TRBV7-6
cdr3_aa: CASSFRRQGVAGELFF
cdr3_nt: TGTGCCAGCAGCTTCCGAAGACAGGGGGTGGCCGGGGAGCTGTTTTTT

clone_size: .
j_call: TRBJ2-1
d_call: TRBD2
v_call: TRBV2
cdr3_aa: CASTREGPYNEQFF
cdr3_nt: TGTGCCAGCACCCGGGAGGGCCCGTACAATGAGCAGTTCTTC

clone_size: few
j_call: TRBJ2-7
d_call: TRBD1
v_call: TRBV7-9
cdr3_aa: CASSRTGDDEQYF
cdr3_nt: TGTGCCAGCAGCCGGACAGGGGACGACGAGCAGTACTTC

clone_size: .
j_call: TRBJ2-1
d_call: .
v_call: TRBV5-1
cdr3_aa: CASFQGHNEQFF
cdr3_nt: TGCGCCAGCTTCCAGGGCCACAATGAGCAGTTCTTC

clone_size: .
j_call: TRBJ2-3
d_call: TRBD2
v_call: TRBV5-1
cdr3_aa: CASSTIAGDTDTQYF
cdr3_nt: TGCGCCAGCAGCACCATAGCGGGGGACACAGATACGCAGTATTTT

clone_size: .
j_call: TRBJ1-2
d_call: .
v_call: TRBV4-1
cdr3_aa: CASSVGDSRRGYTF
cdr3_nt: TGCGCCAGCAGCGTGGGAGACTCGCGGAGGGGCTACACCTTC

clone_size: .
j_call: TRBJ2-3
d_call: .
v_call: TRBV10-3
cdr3_aa: CAIRGLFTDTQYF
cdr3_nt: TGTGCCATCAGGGGGCTATTCACAGATACGCAGTATTTT

clone_size: .
j_call: TRBJ2-1
d_call: .
v_call: TRBV5-6
cdr3_aa: CASSTLGTYNEQFF
cdr3_nt: TGTGCCAGCAGCACCCTAGGAACCTACAATGAGCAGTTCTTC

clone_size: .
j_call: TRBJ2-1
d_call: .
v_call: TRBV5-1
cdr3_aa: CASSSSDYYNEQFF
cdr3_nt: TGCGCCAGCAGTTCCAGCGATTACTACAATGAGCAGTTCTTC

clone_size: .
j_call: TRBJ2-4
d_call: .
v_call: TRBV2
cdr3_aa: CASWQGGIQYF
cdr3_nt: TGTGCCAGCTGGCAGGGGGGCATTCAGTACTTC

clone_size: .
j_call: TRBJ2-1
d_call: TRBD1
v_call: TRBV5-1
cdr3_aa: CASGQDRVGDSYNEQFF
cdr3_nt: TGCGCCAGCGGACAAGACAGGGTTGGGGACTCCTACAATGAGCAGTTCTTC

clone_size: .
j_call: TRBJ2-1
d_call: TRBD1
v_call: TRBV6-5
cdr3_aa: CASSYGGRGPYNEQFF
cdr3_nt: TGTGCCAGCAGTTACGGAGGCAGGGGGCCCTACAATGAGCAGTTCTTC

clone_size: .
j_call: TRBJ1-2
d_call: TRBD1
v_call: TRBV4-1
cdr3_aa: CASSQGDSKNYGYTF
cdr3_nt: TGCGCCAGCAGCCAGGGGGACAGTAAAAACTATGGCTACACCTTC

clone_size: .
j_call: TRBJ2-7
d_call: TRBD2
v_call: TRBV4-1
cdr3_aa: CASSQQPGLAGAGPSAEQYF
cdr3_nt: TGCGCCAGCAGCCAGCAACCGGGACTAGCGGGAGCGGGTCCTTCGGCCGAGCAGTACTTC

clone_size: .
j_call: TRBJ2-1
d_call: TRBD2
v_call: TRBV5-1
cdr3_aa: CASSVGLAGRYNEQFF
cdr3_nt: TGCGCCAGCAGCGTGGGACTAGCGGGGCGCTACAATGAGCAGTTCTTC

clone_size: .
j_call: TRBJ2-7
d_call: .
v_call: TRBV30
cdr3_aa: CAWTGNTYEQYF
cdr3_nt: TGTGCCTGGACGGGTAATACCTACGAGCAGTACTTC

clone_size: .
j_call: TRBJ2-5
d_call: .
v_call: TRBV29-1
cdr3_aa: CSVGRNPQETQYF
cdr3_nt: TGCAGCGTTGGGCGGAACCCCCAAGAGACCCAGTACTTC

clone_size: .
j_call: TRBJ2-5
d_call: .
v_call: TRBV30
cdr3_aa: CAWSVGNRRGAQYF
cdr3_nt: TGTGCCTGGAGCGTCGGGAACAGAAGAGGAGCCCAGTACTTC

clone_size: once
j_call: TRBJ1-1
d_call: .
v_call: TRBV5-1
cdr3_aa: CASSLPGGANTEAFF
cdr3_nt: TGCGCCAGCAGCTTGCCGGGGGGCGCGAACACTGAAGCTTTCTTT

clone_size: .
j_call: TRBJ2-1
d_call: TRBD2
v_call: TRBV9
cdr3_aa: CASSAPKPSGGVYNEQFF
cdr3_nt: TGTGCCAGCAGCGCCCCAAAGCCTAGCGGGGGGGTATACAATGAGCAGTTCTTC

clone_size: .
j_call: TRBJ2-7
d_call: .
v_call: TRBV5-6
cdr3_aa: CASSFLDRTLREQYF
cdr3_nt: TGTGCCAGCAGCTTCCTCGACAGGACCCTACGTGAGCAGTACTTC

clone_size: .
j_call: TRBJ2-5
d_call: .
v_call: TRBV2
cdr3_aa: CASSKQTQETQYF
cdr3_nt: TGTGCCAGCAGTAAGCAAACCCAAGAGACCCAGTACTTC

clone_size: .
j_call: TRBJ1-3
d_call: .
v_call: TRBV7-9
cdr3_aa: CASSPPPGSGNTIYF
cdr3_nt: TGTGCCAGCAGCCCCCCCCCAGGGTCCGGAAACACCATATATTTT